Following are 24 T cell receptor beta chains from one sample sequenced in a study of chemoradiotherapy in HPV16-positive cancers. Profiling relied on immunoSEQ multiplex PCR, and the TCRdb table lists in-frame clones only, not all of them. The sample yields around 6,500 clones, over 75% seen once. Sequenced material: tumor tissue, taken from a patient who underwent chemoradiotherapy. These receptors all stem from a human donor with HPV-associated anogenital cancer.

This sequence joins TRBV7-2 and TRBJ2-7; 9 bases map to TRBD2. There are 14 residues in the CDR3. With 4 bases clipped from V and 6 bases from J, the junction kept 7 bases outside the gene matches. Germline assignment: CDR1 SGHTA and CDR2 FQGNSA. The CDR3 region has the DNA TGTGCCAGCAGCTCTGTAGCGGGAGCGTTCGAGCAGTACTTC. As protein: CASSSVAGAFEQYF.

V usage is TRBV19 and J usage is TRBJ1-2, with D unclear. CDR1 is LNHDA and CDR2 is SQIVND in the germline V gene (reference sequence). The V end lost 4 bases, the J end lost 0 bases, and 9 bases lay between the germline ends. CDR3 length: 14 residues. In DNA form, the CDR3 reads TGTGCCAGTAGTACGGCCAGGACTAACTATGGCTACACCTTC. It translates to CASSTARTNYGYTF.

The chain carries TRBV10-1 and TRBJ2-7; 7 bases match TRBD1. This CDR3 has 16 amino acids. J lost 6 bases, V lost 2 bases, and 13 bases had no gene match. In germline, CDR1 is WNHNN, CDR2 SYGVQD (reference sequence). The CDR3 here is CASSETGAAVSGEQYF. The CDR3 bases are TGCGCCAGCAGTGAGACAGGGGCGGCCGTATCCGGCGAGCAGTACTTC.

This rearrangement joins TRBV7-6 to TRBJ2-7, with D maybe TRBD2 (6 bases). Germline V gene data show CDR1 as SGHVS and CDR2 as FNYEAQ. Trimming pared 5 bases from V and 0 bases from J, leaving 17 bases between. This CDR3 comprises 16 residues. The CDR3 coding sequence is TGTGCCAGCAGCCGCGGGACGGAGCCTTTCTCCTACGAGCAGTACTTC. Amino acids: CASSRGTEPFSYEQYF.

In DNA form, the CDR3 reads TGCGCCAGCAGCTTGGATCTCAGGTCAGCCACAGATACGCAGTATTTT. This translates into CASSLDLRSATDTQYF. The chain recombines TRBV5-1 with TRBJ2-3; D uncertain. The V gene lost 0 bases and the J gene lost 2 bases, with 13 bases spanning the gap. Germline V lookup: CDR1 SGHRS, CDR2 YFSETQ. The CDR3 has 16 residues.

The chain is built from TRBV5-4 and TRBJ2-7; 8 positions match TRBD1. The V segment lost 1 base and the J segment 5 bases; nucleotides outside the gene matches: 8. The length of the CDR3 is 15 residues. CDR1 is SGHNT, CDR2 YYREEE, per germline (reference sequence). The CDR3, as DNA: TGTGCCAGCAGCTTGTTCCTACAGGGGGAAGACGAGCAGTACTTC. This translates into CASSLFLQGEDEQYF. The full variable domain, in which reference TRBV5-4 and TRBJ2-7 provide the parts outside the CDR3, is ETGVTQSPTHLIKTRGQQVTLRCSSQSGHNTVSWYQQALGQGPQFIFQYYREEENGRGNFPPRFSGLQFPNYSSELNVNALELDDSALYLCASSLFLQGEDEQYFGPGTRLTVT.

On this clone itself: Different DNA sequences within this sample yield the same CDR3. The chain carries TRBV5-4 and TRBJ2-7; possible D gene TRBD2, 6 bases. Germline assignment: CDR1 SGHNT and CDR2 YYREEE (reference sequence). V was pared by 2 bases and J by 2 bases, with 11 bases between. This CDR3 is built from 14 residues. In DNA, the CDR3 is TGTGCCAGCAGCTTCGGAGGGTCCCCCTACGAGCAGTACTTC. It is translated as CASSFGGSPYEQYF.

The V and J genes are TRBV25-1 and TRBJ2-3; tentatively, D is TRBD1 (6 bases). This CDR3 region has 15 residues. Germline CDR1 and CDR2: MGHDK and SYGVNS. V was pared by 4 bases and J by 7 bases, with 18 bases between. The CDR3, as DNA: TGTGCCAGCAGTGCAGGGAAAACTGGACAGAATACGCAGTATTTT. Protein sequence: CASSAGKTGQNTQYF.

This chain uses TRBV14 with TRBJ1-1; a weak D match, TRBD1 (6 bases). The CDR3 has 16 residues. Trimming left V 0 bases short and J 2 bases short, with 13 bases between. Germline V lookup: CDR1 SGHDN, CDR2 FVKESK. In DNA, the CDR3 is TGTGCCAGCAGCCAAGATTTGTCCAGGGGAAACACTGAAGCTTTCTTT. It specifies CASSQDLSRGNTEAFF.

This chain connects TRBV5-8 to TRBJ2-5, with a tentative D call TRBD2 (6 bases). Germline V gives CDR1 SGHTS, CDR2 YDEGEE. The CDR3 sequence is 14 residues long. V lost 4 bases, J lost 5 bases, and 15 bases lay in between. The CDR3 bases are TGTGCCAGCAGCCGGACTAATCTCCGGGAGACCCAGTACTTC. This gives the protein CASSRTNLRETQYF.

Note on this clone: Different DNA sequences within this sample yield the same CDR3. V is TRBV5-4 and J is TRBJ2-7, with 7 bases fitting TRBD2. Germline V gene sequence: CDR1 SGHNT, CDR2 YYREEE (reference sequence). CDR3 length: 13 residues. V lost 0 bases, J lost 6 bases, and 3 bases stayed unmatched. The CDR3 here is CASSLAPGGEQYF. The DNA of the CDR3 is TGTGCCAGCAGCTTGGCCCCGGGAGGCGAGCAGTACTTC.

The V call is TRBV19, the J call TRBJ1-6; 9 bases agree with TRBD1. V shed 9 bases, J shed 1 base, and the junction held 7 bases outside the gene matches. The length of the CDR3 is 16 residues. CDR1 is LNHDA, CDR2 SQIVND, per germline (reference sequence). CDR3 DNA: TGTGCCAGCCACCGGGACAGGGCGTCCTATAATTCACCCCTCCACTTT. Amino acids: CASHRDRASYNSPLHF. The full variable domain, completed using reference TRBV19 and TRBJ1-6, is DGGITQSPKYLFRKEGQNVTLSCEQNLNHDAMYWYRQDPGQGLRLIYYSQIVNDFQKGDIAEGYSVSREKKESFPLTVTSAQKNPTAFYLCASHRDRASYNSPLHFGNGTRLTVT.

This clone was found a few times. The rearrangement links TRBV6-1 to TRBJ2-3; TRBD1 agrees at 11 bases. V lost 3 bases to trimming and J lost 4 bases; unmatched junction nucleotides: 0. The CDR3 length is 14 residues. Germline V gene data show CDR1 as MNHNS and CDR2 as SASEGT. DNA of the CDR3: TGTGCCAGCAGTGAGGGACAGGGGGCAGATACGCAGTATTTT. This encodes CASSEGQGADTQYF.

The rearrangement uses TRBV11-3 and TRBJ1-1; D possibly corresponds to TRBD1 (5 bases). The CDR3 contains 15 residues. The V gene's germline CDR1 is SGHNT and CDR2 YENEEA. Trimming took off 3 bases at V and 2 bases at J, with 13 bases between the two ends. CDR3 bases: TGTGCCAGCAGCTTTCGTTCAGGGAGTAACACTGAAGCTTTCTTT. Its translation is CASSFRSGSNTEAFF.

This sequence joins TRBV6-1 and TRBJ1-3, with D possibly matching TRBD1 (6 bases). The CDR3 is 14 amino acids. Germline values: CDR1 MNHNS, CDR2 SASEGT. Deletions cut 3 bases from V and 5 bases from J, with 11 bases between. The DNA for the CDR3 is TGTGCCAGCAGTGACGGGGGGGGGCGAAACACCATATATTTT. Translated, it gives CASSDGGGRNTIYF.

This clone came up a few times. In nucleotides, the CDR3 is TGCGCCAGCAGCACCAGGGAGCCTGGAAACACCATATATTTT. This encodes CASSTREPGNTIYF. The J gene is TRBJ1-3, the V gene TRBV5-1, with TRBD1 as a possible D gene (5 bases). V lost 4 bases and J 2 bases, leaving 10 bases between the germline ends. Per the germline V gene, CDR1 is SGHRS and CDR2 is YFSETQ. The CDR3 is made up of 14 amino acids.

Within the sample, this clone is hyperexpanded. The gene calls are TRBV5-4 and TRBJ1-2; D remains unclear. Trimming took off 0 bases at V and 7 bases at J, with 7 bases between the two ends. Germline-derived CDR1 and CDR2 are SGHNT and YYREEE (reference sequence). The CDR3 spans 12 residues. CDR3 region: CASSLAESGYTF. As DNA, the CDR3 is TGTGCCAGCAGCTTGGCTGAAAGTGGCTACACCTTC. Full variable domain (remainder filled in from reference TRBV5-4 and TRBJ1-2): ETGVTQSPTHLIKTRGQQVTLRCSSQSGHNTVSWYQQALGQGPQFIFQYYREEENGRGNFPPRFSGLQFPNYSSELNVNALELDDSALYLCASSLAESGYTFGSGTRLTVV.

The V gene is TRBV13, the J gene TRBJ2-5; D is possibly TRBD1 (6 bases). Germline CDR1 PRHDT, CDR2 FYEKMQ (reference sequence). The V gene lost 4 bases and the J gene lost 2 bases, with 11 bases spanning the gap. This CDR3 has 14 residues. CDR3: CASSYGQSQETQYF. For the CDR3, the DNA is TGTGCCAGCAGCTATGGACAGTCGCAAGAGACCCAGTACTTC.

V is TRBV14 and J is TRBJ1-4; D call uncertain. The CDR3 loop spans 15 amino acids. Trimming removed 4 bases at V and 4 bases at J, with 13 bases between. In germline, CDR1 is SGHDN, CDR2 FVKESK. In DNA form, the CDR3 reads TGTGCCAGCAGCCGGCTATCGGGAAATAATGAAAAACTGTTTTTT. This translates into CASSRLSGNNEKLFF.

Remarks on this clone: The same CDR3 arises from other DNA sequences in this sample as well. The chain couples TRBV2 to TRBJ2-7, with D possibly TRBD2 on 6 matching bases. V gave up 6 bases and J gave up 3 bases, with 9 bases separating them. The V gene's germline CDR1 is SNHLY and CDR2 FYNNEI. The CDR3 length is 12 residues. CDR3 sequence: CASSGDFYEQYF. Here the CDR3 DNA reads TGTGCCAGCAGCGGGGACTTCTACGAGCAGTACTTC.

This clone was picked up one time. The rearrangement joins TRBV7-9 to TRBJ2-7; 7 bases agree with TRBD1. The V segment lost 5 bases and the J segment 6 bases; nucleotides outside the gene matches: 10. The CDR3 totals 14 residues. From germline, CDR1 is SEHNR and CDR2 FQNEAQ (reference sequence). The CDR3 sequence is CASSAYRGYGEQYF. CDR3 nucleotide sequence: TGTGCCAGCAGCGCCTACAGGGGATATGGCGAGCAGTACTTC.

The chain links TRBV20-1 to TRBJ1-2; 8 bases are shared with TRBD1. Germline CDR1 and CDR2: DFQATT and SNEGSKA (reference sequence). The CDR3 has 11 amino acids. Unmatched junction bases numbered 9, after V lost 4 bases and J lost 14 bases. The CDR3 protein is CSAKAGQVRTF. DNA of the CDR3: TGCAGTGCTAAAGCGGGACAGGTGAGGACCTTC.

The chain has TRBV11-2 and TRBJ2-3, with TRBD2 matching over 11 bases. J gave up 7 bases and V 5 bases, and 8 bases lay outside the gene matches. CDR1 is SGHAT, CDR2 FQNNGV, per germline. This CDR3 contains 15 residues. CDR3 coding DNA: TGTGCCAGCAGCCCATCTAGCGGGGGGCCGAATACGCAGTATTTT. Translating gives CASSPSSGGPNTQYF.

CDR3 amino acids: CASSQTGFEKLFF. The CDR3 nucleotides are TGTGCCAGCAGCCAAACAGGGTTCGAAAAACTGTTTTTT. The chain joins TRBV7-9 to TRBJ1-4; D may be TRBD1 (6 bases). CDR3 length: 13 residues. The germline V and J ends were trimmed by 5 bases and 8 bases, with 12 bases remaining between them. The V gene's germline CDR1 is SEHNR and CDR2 FQNEAQ (reference sequence).